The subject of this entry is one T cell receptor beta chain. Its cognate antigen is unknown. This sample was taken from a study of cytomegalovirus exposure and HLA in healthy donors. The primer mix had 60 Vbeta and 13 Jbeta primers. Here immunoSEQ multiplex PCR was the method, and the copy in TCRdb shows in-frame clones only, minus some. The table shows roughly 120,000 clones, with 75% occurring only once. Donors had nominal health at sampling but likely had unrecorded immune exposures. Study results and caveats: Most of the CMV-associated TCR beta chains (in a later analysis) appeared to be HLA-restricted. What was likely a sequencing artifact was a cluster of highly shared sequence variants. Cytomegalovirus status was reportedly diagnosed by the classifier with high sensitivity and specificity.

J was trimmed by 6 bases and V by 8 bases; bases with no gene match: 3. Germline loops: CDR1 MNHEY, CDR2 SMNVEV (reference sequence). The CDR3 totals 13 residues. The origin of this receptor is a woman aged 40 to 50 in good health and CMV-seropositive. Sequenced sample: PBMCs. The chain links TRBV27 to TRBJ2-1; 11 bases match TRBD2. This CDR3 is CASRLAGINEQFF. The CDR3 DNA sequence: TGTGCCAGCCGACTAGCGGGGATCAATGAGCAGTTCTTC.